This T cell receptor beta chain was recorded in a study of cytomegalovirus exposure and HLA in healthy donors. Whole-study results and caveats: Further analysis, carried out later, found HLA-associated TCR beta chains more clonally expanded than equally common other chains. What a later analysis reportedly showed was that an Asian-associated ancestry cluster had fewer N-insertions than the roughly 720-donor mean. Most of the TCR beta V segments (in an earlier analysis) were productive either about 90% or about 30% of the time.

This PCR relied on a set of 60 Vbeta primers and 13 Jbeta primers. Assay: immunoSEQ multiplex PCR; the TCRdb copy retains only in-frame clones and omits some. The sample lists 150,000 to 200,000 clones, around 80% seen once, with 4% to 4.5% in the top ten. To note about this clone: Its target is not known.

This clonotype was obtained from a woman in her thirties in good health and CMV-seropositive. The sequenced sample was PBMCs.

The CDR3 nucleotides are TGTGCCAGCAGCGAAAGCGGGACGTTCTACAATGAGCAGTTCTTC. This codes for CASSESGTFYNEQFF. The chain recombines TRBV7-9 with TRBJ2-1; TRBD2 agrees at 7 bases. The germline V gene has CDR1 SEHNR and CDR2 FQNEAQ (reference sequence). With V trimmed by 5 bases and J by 3 bases, 7 bases remained unmatched. The CDR3 contains 15 residues.